The 31 T cell receptor beta chains below were found in one sample sequenced in a study of identical twins. TCRdb called the 5' RACE reads again in MiXCR, with one record for every CDR3 protein. The sample lists under 900,000 distinct CDR3 sequences; roughly 18% were seen once. The data also belong to a second study, concerning T cells expressing NK-cell markers.

What was sequenced was PBMCs. These receptors all stem from a woman under 30 in good health.

This clonotype has at least ten counts. This chain links TRBV12-3 or TRBV12-4 with TRBJ2-5; 8 nucleotides agree with TRBD2. This CDR3 has 15 residues. The junction had 7 bases not matched to a gene; V was cut back by 3 bases and J by 4 bases. The CDR3 region has the DNA TGTGCCAGCAGTTTGTGGCGGGAGGACTTAGAGACCCAGTACTTC. Translated, it gives CASSLWREDLETQYF.

This clonotype was recorded a few times. J is TRBJ2-1 and V is TRBV5-1; TRBD2 aligns across 7 bases. The CDR3 is 14 amino acids. Trimming at V came to 5 bases and at J to 7 bases, leaving 9 bases not matched to a gene. Germline V CDR1 and CDR2: SGHRS, YFSETQ. CDR3 nucleotide sequence: TGCGCCAGCAGAGTGGGGGAGGGCCGAAATGAGCAGTTCTTC. Amino acid sequence: CASRVGEGRNEQFF.

CDR3 nucleotides: TGCAGTGCTTTTATAGCGGGAGGGCCGGGAGATGAGCAGTTCTTC. Amino acid sequence: CSAFIAGGPGDEQFF. This chain uses TRBV20-1 with TRBJ2-1; 11 positions match TRBD2. The V gene end was trimmed by 5 bases and the J gene end by 8 bases; junction bases not matched to a gene: 11. The CDR3 has 15 amino acids. Germline CDR1 is DFQATT and CDR2 is SNEGSKA (reference sequence).

The chain recombines TRBV20-1 with TRBJ1-5; 9 bases agree with TRBD1. The CDR3 has 14 residues. J was trimmed by 6 bases and V by 3 bases; bases with no gene match: 6. Germline V gene lookup returns CDR1 DFQATT and CDR2 SNEGSKA (reference sequence). The CDR3 DNA is TGCAGTGCTAGCCTGGGACAGGGAGGTCAGCCCCAGCATTTT. Translated: CSASLGQGGQPQHF.

This clonotype was picked up a small number of times. The V and J genes are TRBV12-3 or TRBV12-4 and TRBJ2-2, with D possibly being TRBD1 (5 bases). The germline V and J ends were trimmed by 5 bases and 3 bases, with 13 bases remaining between them. CDR3 length: 15 residues. The CDR3 coding sequence is TGTGCCAGCAGTCCGCAGGGAAGGGACACCGGGGAGCTGTTTTTT. This sequence encodes CASSPQGRDTGELFF.

The V gene is TRBV5-1, the J gene TRBJ2-7; a weak D match, TRBD2 (5 bases). Germline V gene lookup returns CDR1 SGHRS and CDR2 YFSETQ. Trimming pared 4 bases from V and 1 base from J, leaving 12 bases between. This CDR3 is 14 amino acids long. This CDR3 is CASSTAGLSYEQYF. CDR3 DNA: TGCGCCAGCAGCACGGCGGGTCTATCCTACGAGCAGTACTTC.

The rearrangement joins TRBV10-3 to TRBJ2-7, with D perhaps TRBD1 (6 bases). Looked up from germline, CDR1 is ENHRY and CDR2 is SYGVKD. V lost 7 bases to trimming and J lost 5 bases, with 15 bases between them. This CDR3 spans 13 amino acids. This chain's CDR3 is CAITRSGDDEQYF. The DNA of the CDR3 is TGTGCCATCACCAGATCAGGGGACGACGAGCAGTACTTC.

The chain links TRBV12-3 or TRBV12-4 to TRBJ2-7; 7 nucleotides line up with TRBD2. CDR3 length equals 13 residues. The trim removed 8 bases at V and 3 bases at J, leaving 7 bases unmatched. The CDR3 is CASGYSSGYEQYF. CDR3 nucleotide sequence: TGTGCCAGCGGTTACTCTAGCGGCTACGAGCAGTACTTC.

This clonotype has a handful of counts. This rearrangement joins TRBV20-1 to TRBJ2-7, with 7 bases fitting TRBD2. Germline CDR1 reads DFQATT; CDR2 reads SNEGSKA (reference sequence). The length of the CDR3 is 14 residues. V shed 1 base and J 2 bases; nucleotides not matched to a gene: 5. DNA for the CDR3: TGCAGTGCTAGAGGAACGGGGACTACCTACGAGCAGTACTTC. This codes for CSARGTGTTYEQYF.

A few counts support this clonotype. J is TRBJ2-7 and V is TRBV5-1; D is undetermined. V dropped 5 bases and J dropped 2 bases, with 17 bases sitting between them. CDR3 length equals 15 residues. Germline assignment: CDR1 SGHRS and CDR2 YFSETQ. In DNA, the CDR3 is TGCGCCAGCAGTCAAGCTGGTGGCTTAACCTACGAGCAGTACTTC. Translated: CASSQAGGLTYEQYF.

This clonotype turned up a few times. The chain couples TRBV12-3 or TRBV12-4 to TRBJ2-5, with D possibly matching TRBD2 (7 bases). The germline V and J ends were trimmed by 7 bases and 5 bases, with 14 bases remaining between them. This CDR3 spans 13 amino acids. CDR3 region: CASTIGGAETQYF. The CDR3 DNA follows: TGTGCCAGCACTATAGGGGGGGCGGAGACCCAGTACTTC.

The rearrangement uses TRBV3-1 and TRBJ2-2; TRBD1 is a possible D gene (5 bases). The CDR3 has 16 amino acids. The germline gives CDR1 LGHDT, CDR2 YNNKEL (reference sequence). Deletions cut 4 bases from V and 4 bases from J, with 16 bases between. The CDR3: CASSPSQRGLTGELFF. The CDR3 nucleotides read TGTGCCAGCAGCCCTTCTCAAAGGGGCCTCACCGGGGAGCTGTTTTTT. The full variable domain, with the rest looked up from reference TRBV3-1 and TRBJ2-2, is DTAVSQTPKYLVTQMGNDKSIKCEQNLGHDTMYWYKQDSKKFLKIMFSYNNKELIINETVPNRFSPKSPDKAHLNLHINSLELGDSAVYFCASSPSQRGLTGELFFGEGSRLTVL.

This clonotype was seen only a few times. The gene calls are TRBV11-2 and TRBJ2-7, with D tentatively TRBD2 (5 bases). CDR1 is SGHAT and CDR2 is FQNNGV in the germline V gene. The V end was cut by 5 bases, the J end by 4 bases, with 15 bases between. The CDR3 length is 14 residues. As DNA, the CDR3 is TGTGCCAGCAGCCATCATTCGGAGGCATACGAGCAGTACTTC. Its translation is CASSHHSEAYEQYF.

V and J are TRBV5-1 and TRBJ1-2; D is perhaps TRBD1 (6 bases). Between the trimmed V and J ends, which lost 3 bases and 2 bases, there was a span of 11 bases. CDR1 SGHRS and CDR2 YFSETQ come from the germline V gene. CDR3 length equals 14 residues. Here the CDR3 reads CASSWTESNYGYTF. Here the CDR3 DNA reads TGCGCCAGCAGCTGGACAGAATCAAACTATGGCTACACCTTC.

This clonotype was found a few times. This chain joins TRBV5-1 and TRBJ2-1; D is unresolved. The CDR3 contains 16 residues. Trimming left V 4 bases short and J 7 bases short, with 21 bases between. The germline V gene has CDR1 SGHRS and CDR2 YFSETQ. The CDR3 here is CASSGGRSTPRNEQFF. The CDR3 DNA is TGCGCCAGCAGCGGCGGAAGGTCGACCCCGAGGAATGAGCAGTTCTTC.

This clonotype was seen only a few times. The rearrangement links TRBV5-5 to TRBJ2-6, with 9 nucleotides matching TRBD1. Looked up from germline, CDR1 is SGHKS and CDR2 is YYEKEE (reference sequence). The CDR3 has 17 residues. Trimming cost V 1 base and J 4 bases; bases outside gene matches: 6. CDR3 in DNA: TGTGCCAGCAGCTTGCGGACAGGGGTCTCCGGGGCCAACGTCCTGACTTTC. Its protein product is CASSLRTGVSGANVLTF.

This clonotype showed up just a few times. In nucleotides, the CDR3 is TGTGCCAGCAGTCTACTATGGGGTGCTAGCGGGGGAAGCAATGAGCAGTTCTTC. Residues: CASSLLWGASGGSNEQFF. The rearrangement uses TRBV27 and TRBJ2-1; TRBD2 matches at 10 bases. V lost 5 bases, J lost 6 bases, and 16 bases stayed unmatched. Germline CDR1 and CDR2: MNHEY and SMNVEV (reference sequence). This CDR3 region has 18 residues.

The chain recombines TRBV7-9 with TRBJ2-1; a weak D match, TRBD1 (5 bases). Trimming took off 5 bases at V and 7 bases at J, with 9 bases between the two ends. The CDR3 loop spans 12 amino acids. The germline gives CDR1 SEHNR, CDR2 FQNEAQ (reference sequence). CDR3 in amino acids: CASSHQGNEQFF. In DNA form, the CDR3 reads TGTGCCAGCAGCCATCAGGGAAATGAGCAGTTCTTC.

The V and J genes are TRBV7-9 and TRBJ2-5; tentatively, D is TRBD2 (6 bases). The CDR3 spans 16 residues. The germline V and J ends were trimmed by 8 bases and 1 base, with 20 bases remaining between them. Germline lookup yields CDR1 SEHNR and CDR2 FQNEAQ (reference sequence). This CDR3 reads CASVIGDSQLQETQYF. The DNA for the CDR3 is TGTGCCAGCGTGATCGGGGACTCCCAGCTCCAAGAGACCCAGTACTTC.

The chain joins TRBV14 to TRBJ2-2; D gene uncertain. The V end lost 3 bases, the J end lost 4 bases, and 12 bases lay between the germline ends. Germline V gene data show CDR1 as SGHDN and CDR2 as FVKESK. The CDR3 consists of 15 residues. The CDR3 DNA reads TGTGCCAGCAGCCAGGCCCTTCCAATCACCGGGGAGCTGTTTTTT. Its protein is CASSQALPITGELFF.

The rearrangement uses TRBV12-5 and TRBJ2-2; no definite D call. Trimming took off 7 bases at V and 4 bases at J, with 10 bases between the two ends. The CDR3 sequence is 13 residues long. In germline, CDR1 is LGHNT, CDR2 FRNRAP. CDR3 protein: CASAAFGTGELFF. CDR3 nucleotide sequence: TGTGCTAGTGCCGCCTTCGGCACCGGGGAGCTGTTTTTT.

The chain has TRBV2 and TRBJ1-3, with a weak D call TRBD1 (6 bases). V was clipped by 2 bases and J by 4 bases, with 12 bases between them. CDR3 length: 15 amino acids. The germline V gene encodes CDR1 SNHLY and CDR2 FYNNEI. CDR3 amino acids: CASSESGAGGNTIYF. CDR3 nucleotides: TGTGCCAGCAGTGAATCAGGGGCCGGAGGAAACACCATATATTTT.

This clonotype was observed a few times. CDR3 loop: CASSLPTGENYGYTF. Here the CDR3 DNA reads TGCGCCAGCAGCCTCCCGACAGGGGAAAACTATGGCTACACCTTC. The rearrangement links TRBV5-1 to TRBJ1-2; 8 bases match TRBD1. CDR3 size: 15 residues. The germline V gene encodes CDR1 SGHRS and CDR2 YFSETQ. Trimming at V came to 4 bases and at J to 2 bases, leaving 7 bases not matched to a gene.

The chain carries TRBV29-1 and TRBJ2-3, with D possibly being TRBD2 (5 bases). Germline CDR1 reads SQVTM; CDR2 reads ANQGSEA. CDR3 length: 11 residues. Between the trimmed V and J ends, which lost 4 bases and 6 bases, there was a span of 8 bases. The CDR3: CSVVGEDTQYF. The CDR3, as DNA: TGCAGCGTTGTCGGGGAGGATACGCAGTATTTT.

This clonotype appeared a few times. The genes are TRBV6-5 and TRBJ2-2, with 7 bases fitting TRBD1. CDR1 and CDR2 from the germline V gene are MNHEY and SVGAGI. The trim removed 2 bases at V and 0 bases at J, leaving 9 bases unmatched. The CDR3 is 18 residues long. CDR3 nucleotides: TGTGCCAGCAGTTACAATCCAGGGGGTTTACCGAACACCGGGGAGCTGTTTTTT. Translation: CASSYNPGGLPNTGELFF.

This clonotype was found a few times. The chain uses TRBV5-1 and TRBJ1-1, with D tentatively TRBD1 (6 bases). Germline V CDR1 and CDR2: SGHRS, YFSETQ. The CDR3 consists of 16 residues. V was shortened by 0 bases and J by 4 bases, with 16 bases between the two germline ends. CDR3 nucleotides: TGCGCCAGCAGCTTGGCCGGCGGGGGCAGGGGCACTGAAGCTTTCTTT. This codes for CASSLAGGGRGTEAFF.

This rearrangement joins TRBV6-5 to TRBJ2-2; 9 bases map to TRBD1. The CDR3 is 18 amino acids. CDR1 and CDR2 from the germline V gene are MNHEY and SVGAGI. The ends lost 2 bases at V and 0 bases at J; junction bases unmatched: 7. DNA of the CDR3: TGTGCCAGCAGTTACAGACAGGGGGATTTCGCGAACACCGGGGAGCTGTTTTTT. Translating it yields CASSYRQGDFANTGELFF.

This clonotype was observed a handful of times. The chain combines TRBV5-1 with TRBJ2-1; 10 bases line up with TRBD2. The J segment lost 10 bases and the V segment lost 2 bases, leaving 9 bases of the junction unmatched. The germline V gene encodes CDR1 SGHRS and CDR2 YFSETQ. This CDR3 spans 15 amino acids. The CDR3 region is CASSLMRLAGGEQFF. CDR3 coding DNA: TGCGCCAGCAGCTTAATGAGACTAGCGGGCGGAGAGCAGTTCTTC.

This clonotype was recorded a few times. The J gene is TRBJ2-2, the V gene TRBV6-2 or TRBV6-3; 10 nucleotides align to TRBD2. CDR1 MNHEY and CDR2 SVGEGT come from the germline V gene. This CDR3 is built from 17 residues. V gave up 4 bases and J gave up 8 bases; unmatched junction bases: 13. This CDR3 is CASSSRLAGTREGELFF. The CDR3 DNA reads TGTGCCAGCAGTTCCCGACTAGCGGGTACTCGAGAAGGGGAGCTGTTTTTT.

The chain carries TRBV12-3 or TRBV12-4 and TRBJ2-2; 8 bases map to TRBD2. The trim removed 5 bases at V and 4 bases at J, leaving 6 bases unmatched. The CDR3 has 15 amino acids. The CDR3 sequence is CASSRAGAGTGELFF. The CDR3 region has the DNA TGTGCCAGCAGTAGAGCGGGAGCAGGCACCGGGGAGCTGTTTTTT.

This clonotype was seen a few times. This chain uses TRBV20-1 with TRBJ2-2, with D possibly being TRBD2 (6 bases). The CDR3 has 12 amino acids. Germline lookup yields CDR1 DFQATT and CDR2 SNEGSKA (reference sequence). V was cut by 1 base and J by 8 bases, with 8 bases left in between. For the CDR3, the DNA is TGCAGTGCTAGAGCGGGGGTTGGGGAGCTGTTTTTT. It codes for CSARAGVGELFF.